These 22 T cell receptor beta chains share one sample of origin, sequenced in a study of blood T cell repertoires in COVID-19. TCRdb keeps only in-frame clones here, not all; method: immunoSEQ multiplex PCR. The table has 150,000 to 200,000 clones, approximately 86% seen once. Sequences were obtained from peripheral blood. The receptors shown here come from a man in his forties or fifties with active or convalescent COVID-19.

This chain joins TRBV6-5 and TRBJ1-1; D may be TRBD1 (5 bases). CDR1 MNHEY and CDR2 SVGAGI come from the germline V gene. The length of the CDR3 is 13 residues. Trimming removed 11 bases from V and 1 base from J, with 14 bases in between. CDR3 DNA sequence: TGTGCCCTAATGGAGGGGAGGAACACTGAAGCTTTCTTT. Its translation is CALMEGRNTEAFF.

The chain employs TRBV6-5 and TRBJ2-7, with TRBD2 as a possible D gene (7 bases). Germline lookup yields CDR1 MNHEY and CDR2 SVGAGI. The CDR3 is 14 amino acids. Trimming left V 4 bases short and J 5 bases short, with 15 bases between. CDR3 bases: TGTGCCAGCAGTTCGGGGGGCAACCAGGACGAGCAGTACTTC. Its translation: CASSSGGNQDEQYF.

In the case of this clone: The sample contains more than one DNA sequence encoding this CDR3. The chain couples TRBV6-5 to TRBJ2-7; maybe TRBD1 (6 bases). The CDR3 sequence is 14 residues long. The germline V and J ends were trimmed by 1 base and 2 bases, with 9 bases remaining between them. From germline, CDR1 is MNHEY and CDR2 SVGAGI. The CDR3 nucleotides are TGTGCCAGCAGTTACTTACAGGGCACCTACGAGCAGTACTTC. It yields the protein CASSYLQGTYEQYF.

This chain connects TRBV18 to TRBJ2-7; the D is unclear. Germline V gene sequence: CDR1 KGHSH, CDR2 LQKENI. The CDR3 totals 13 residues. The V end lost 3 bases, the J end lost 0 bases, and 6 bases lay between the germline ends. Here the CDR3 reads CASSPPNSYEQYF. As DNA, the CDR3 is TGTGCCAGCTCACCTCCTAACTCCTACGAGCAGTACTTC.

This rearrangement joins TRBV28 to TRBJ2-3; a possible D gene is TRBD1 (6 bases). V lost 4 bases and J lost 2, with 16 bases in between. Germline CDR1 reads MDHEN; CDR2 reads SYDVKM. This CDR3 has 16 amino acids. The CDR3 sequence is CASSSPGQNPTDTQYF. CDR3 in DNA: TGTGCCAGCAGTTCACCGGGACAAAACCCCACAGATACGCAGTATTTT.

V and J are TRBV5-1 and TRBJ2-1; 11 positions match TRBD2. The CDR3 extends over 14 amino acids. With 4 bases clipped from V and 15 bases from J, the junction kept 12 bases outside the gene matches. CDR1 is SGHRS, CDR2 YFSETQ, per germline. Written as DNA, the CDR3 is TGCGCCAGCAGCGGAACAATAGCGGGGGGGGCCTGGTTCTTC. Translating gives CASSGTIAGGAWFF.

This clone has a handful of counts. The chain carries TRBV30 and TRBJ1-3; D unclear. CDR3 length: 15 amino acids. Germline CDR1 and CDR2: GTSNPN and SVGIG (reference sequence). V lost 0 bases and J lost 0, with 9 bases in between. The CDR3 DNA sequence: TGTGCCTGGAGTGTATCCAGACTCTCTGGAAACACCATATATTTT. It encodes CAWSVSRLSGNTIYF.

The chain uses TRBV4-3 and TRBJ2-2; 8 nucleotides agree with TRBD1. The CDR3 runs 16 residues. CDR1 and CDR2 from the germline V gene are LGHNA and YSLEER. V trimming: 3 bases; J trimming: 6 bases; junction bases outside the gene matches: 9. The chain's CDR3 is CASSQEDRAYAGELFF. The CDR3 nucleotides read TGCGCCAGCAGCCAGGAGGACAGGGCGTATGCCGGGGAGCTGTTTTTT.

The V and J genes are TRBV5-1 and TRBJ1-1; D might be TRBD1 (6 bases). This CDR3 has 17 amino acids. CDR1 and CDR2 (germline): SGHRS, YFSETQ. V lost 2 bases and J lost 7, with 24 bases in between. The CDR3 region is CASSFAGVSSLPGEAFF. The DNA for the CDR3 is TGCGCCAGCAGCTTTGCAGGGGTTTCTTCCCTCCCGGGTGAAGCTTTCTTT.

The genes are TRBV6-1 and TRBJ1-1, with D maybe TRBD1 (6 bases). CDR1 and CDR2 from the germline V gene are MNHNS and SASEGT. The CDR3 sequence is 14 residues long. Trimming removed 3 bases from V and 5 bases from J, with 13 bases in between. The CDR3 sequence: CASSESAGETEAFF. The CDR3 bases are TGTGCCAGCAGTGAGTCTGCAGGGGAGACTGAAGCTTTCTTT.

This clone was detected only once. The chain links TRBV7-3 to TRBJ2-3; 13 nucleotides align to TRBD2. Trimming removed 3 bases from V and 7 bases from J; junction bases left unmatched: 7. The CDR3 has 16 amino acids. Germline V gene sequence: CDR1 SGHTA, CDR2 FQGTGA. The DNA for the CDR3 is TGTGCCAGCAGCTTGGGGGGACTAGCGGGGTTGAATACGCAGTATTTT. Translated: CASSLGGLAGLNTQYF.

This chain uses TRBV27 with TRBJ2-4; the D gene is possibly TRBD1 (5 bases). The CDR3 sequence is 14 residues long. Germline V gene data show CDR1 as MNHEY and CDR2 as SMNVEV (reference sequence). V was pared by 5 bases and J by 9 bases, with 17 bases between. The DNA of the CDR3 is TGTGCCAGCAGTCCCTTAGGGGTTCCGGGCATTCAGTACTTC. As protein: CASSPLGVPGIQYF.

V gene TRBV19 combines with J gene TRBJ2-7, with 11 bases lining up with TRBD1. Germline V CDR1 and CDR2: LNHDA, SQIVND (reference sequence). There are 14 residues in the CDR3. Trimming at V came to 6 bases and at J to 2 bases, leaving 3 bases not matched to a gene. CDR3 amino acids: CASRGTGGTYEQYF. CDR3 DNA sequence: TGTGCCAGTAGGGGGACAGGGGGGACCTACGAGCAGTACTTC. The whole variable domain, remainder taken from reference TRBV19 and TRBJ2-7, is DGGITQSPKYLFRKEGQNVTLSCEQNLNHDAMYWYRQDPGQGLRLIYYSQIVNDFQKGDIAEGYSVSREKKESFPLTVTSAQKNPTAFYLCASRGTGGTYEQYFGPGTRLTVT.

The chain couples TRBV28 to TRBJ1-4, with D uncertain. In germline, CDR1 is MDHEN, CDR2 SYDVKM. The CDR3 totals 13 residues. V shed 4 bases and J shed 10 bases, with 13 bases lying between them. The CDR3 DNA reads as TGTGCCAGCAGTTCCCCCGGTACCCCAAAACTGTTTTTT. This gives the protein CASSSPGTPKLFF.

The chain has TRBV19 and TRBJ2-7; 7 bases are shared with TRBD1. Germline CDR1 LNHDA, CDR2 SQIVND (reference sequence). Unmatched junction bases numbered 11, after V lost 4 bases and J lost 2 bases. The CDR3 is 16 amino acids. CDR3 bases: TGTGCCAGTAGTACCGGGGACAGCCAAGTAGCCTACGAGCAGTACTTC. Translated: CASSTGDSQVAYEQYF.

This chain links TRBV14 with TRBJ2-5; possibly TRBD2 for D (5 bases). V shed 2 bases and J shed 7 bases, with 11 bases lying between them. The germline V gene has CDR1 SGHDN and CDR2 FVKESK. The CDR3 loop spans 13 amino acids. The CDR3 sequence: CASSQTSFWTQYF. The CDR3 nucleotides are TGTGCCAGCAGCCAAACTAGTTTTTGGACCCAGTACTTC.

The chain joins TRBV3-1 (or the pseudogene TRBV3-2) to TRBJ1-2, with D possibly TRBD1 on 5 matching bases. Germline-derived CDR1 and CDR2 are LGHDT and YNNKEL (reference sequence). The CDR3 is made up of 15 amino acids. The V end lost 1 base, the J end lost 1 base, and 10 bases lay between the germline ends. The DNA for the CDR3 is TGTGCCAGCAGCCAAGCCCCGCAGGGTAACTATGGCTACACCTTC. Its protein product is CASSQAPQGNYGYTF.

V is TRBV7-2 and J is TRBJ2-3; D remains unclear. Per germline, CDR1 SGHTA and CDR2 FQGNSA. The CDR3 is made up of 14 amino acids. V shed 4 bases and J shed 4 bases, with 12 bases lying between them. The CDR3 reads CASSSQNSADTQYF. The CDR3 DNA reads TGTGCCAGCAGCTCACAAAACAGTGCAGATACGCAGTATTTT.

The chain has TRBV5-1 and TRBJ1-4; weak D call: TRBD1 (5 bases). Deletions cut 4 bases from V and 0 bases from J, with 10 bases between. Germline V gene lookup returns CDR1 SGHRS and CDR2 YFSETQ. CDR3 length: 15 residues. The CDR3: CASSPGLSTNEKLFF. CDR3 nucleotide sequence: TGCGCCAGCAGCCCGGGACTGTCAACTAATGAAAAACTGTTTTTT.

This clone has a handful of counts. The chain's CDR3 is CATSDASGAPSSEQYF. The CDR3 bases are TGTGCCACCAGTGATGCCAGCGGGGCCCCCTCCAGCGAGCAGTACTTC. J is TRBJ2-7 and V is TRBV24-1; 7 bases agree with TRBD2. The CDR3 contains 16 residues. In germline, CDR1 is KGHDR, CDR2 SFDVKD. With 3 bases clipped from V and 6 bases from J, the junction kept 13 bases outside the gene matches.

This clone was recorded once. The chain joins TRBV6-5 to TRBJ2-7, with TRBD2 matching 9 bases. CDR1 MNHEY and CDR2 SVGAGI come from the germline V gene. The CDR3 length is 14 residues. Trimming took 6 bases from V and 6 from J; bases not matched to a gene: 9. The CDR3 DNA reads TGTGCCAGCAGGTCCGGGACTAGCTTCTTCGAGCAGTACTTC. This gives the protein CASRSGTSFFEQYF.

This chain links TRBV12-3 or TRBV12-4 with TRBJ2-7, with D possibly TRBD2 on 7 matching bases. Trimming took 2 bases from V and 7 from J, leaving 9 bases between them. This CDR3 comprises 12 residues. CDR3 loop: CASSLRGGEQYF. The CDR3 DNA is TGTGCCAGCAGTTTAAGGGGGGGGGAGCAGTACTTC.